The sequence of this T cell receptor beta chain was determined in a study of blood T cells in healthy people across ages. General study findings and limits: Because donor CMV status was unknown, expanded clonotype changes were possibly confounded.

Germline lookup yields CDR1 SGHKS and CDR2 YYEKEE (reference sequence). The CDR3 loop spans 15 amino acids. V was pared by 4 bases and J by 5 bases, with 16 bases between. Combining a sample-barcoded 5' primer with a J-beta primer mix, a second PCR ran for roughly 6 to 12 cycles. Each cDNA molecule received a tag from a template-switch adaptor that had 12 random nucleotides. MiXCR was run by TCRdb on the 5' RACE reads, yielding one entry per CDR3 protein. The data contain 1.5 million or so distinct CDR3 sequences, under 55% of them singletons. Points on this clonotype: Its antigen is not identified.

This TCR was recovered from a woman under 30 in good health. The sample comprised blood. The genes are TRBV5-5 and TRBJ2-1; a weak D match, TRBD1 (6 bases). CDR3 nucleotide sequence: TGTGCCAGCAGCCCCTGGATCGGACAGCACAATGAGCAGTTCTTC. It encodes CASSPWIGQHNEQFF. The full variable domain, its missing parts supplied by reference TRBV5-5 and TRBJ2-1, is DAGVTQSPTHLIKTRGQQVTLRCSPISGHKSVSWYQQVLGQGPQFIFQYYEKEERGRGNFPDRFSARQFPNYSSELNVNALLLGDSALYLCASSPWIGQHNEQFFGPGTRLTVL.